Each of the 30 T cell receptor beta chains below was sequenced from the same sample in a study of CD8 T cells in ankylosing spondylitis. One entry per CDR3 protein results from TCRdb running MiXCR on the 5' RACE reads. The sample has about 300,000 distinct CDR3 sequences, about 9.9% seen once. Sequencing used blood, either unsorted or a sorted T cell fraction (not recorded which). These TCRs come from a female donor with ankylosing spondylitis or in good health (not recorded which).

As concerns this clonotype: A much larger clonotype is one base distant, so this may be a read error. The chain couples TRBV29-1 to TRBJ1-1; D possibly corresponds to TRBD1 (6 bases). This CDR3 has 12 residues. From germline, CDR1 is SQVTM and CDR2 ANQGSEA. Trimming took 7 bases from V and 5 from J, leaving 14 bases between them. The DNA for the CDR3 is TGCAGCGACGCCAGGGGTAAGACTGAAGCTTTCTTT. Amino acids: CSDARGKTEAFF. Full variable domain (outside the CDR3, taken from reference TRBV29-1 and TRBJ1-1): SAVISQKPSRDICQRGTSLTIQCQVDSQVTMMFWYRQQPGQSLTLIATANQGSEATYESGFVIDKFPISRPNLTFSTLTVSNMSPEDSSIYLCSDARGKTEAFFGQGTRLTVV.

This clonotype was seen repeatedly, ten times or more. In DNA form, the CDR3 reads TGTGCCAGCAGCTGGAACACACCCTACGAGCAGTACTTC. Protein product: CASSWNTPYEQYF. The chain has TRBV7-2 and TRBJ2-7; no clear D gene. Trimming removed 4 bases at V and 2 bases at J, with 9 bases between. Germline CDR1 SGHTA, CDR2 FQGNSA. The CDR3 consists of 13 residues.

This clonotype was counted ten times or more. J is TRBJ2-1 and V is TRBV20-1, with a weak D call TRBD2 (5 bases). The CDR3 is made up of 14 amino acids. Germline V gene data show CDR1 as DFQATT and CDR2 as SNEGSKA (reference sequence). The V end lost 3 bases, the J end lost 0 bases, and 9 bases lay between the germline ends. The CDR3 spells CSARGSSSYNEQFF. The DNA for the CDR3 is TGCAGTGCTAGGGGGAGTAGCTCCTACAATGAGCAGTTCTTC.

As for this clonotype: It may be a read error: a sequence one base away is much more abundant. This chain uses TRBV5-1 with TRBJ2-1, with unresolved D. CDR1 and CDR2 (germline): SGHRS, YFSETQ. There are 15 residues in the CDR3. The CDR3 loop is CASSLEARSYNEPFF. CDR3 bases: TGCGCCAGCAGCTTGGAAGCAAGATCCTACAATGAGCCGTTCTTC.

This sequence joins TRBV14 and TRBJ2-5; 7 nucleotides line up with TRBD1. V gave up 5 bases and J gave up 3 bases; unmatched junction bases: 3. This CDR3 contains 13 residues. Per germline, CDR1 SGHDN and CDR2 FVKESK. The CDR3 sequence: CASSGGQKETQYF. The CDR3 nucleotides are TGTGCCAGCAGCGGGGGACAGAAAGAGACCCAGTACTTC.

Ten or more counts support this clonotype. The CDR3 region is CASSQDQARTGEKAFF. CDR3 bases: TGCGCCAGCAGCCAAGATCAGGCGCGGACAGGGGAAAAAGCTTTCTTT. J is TRBJ1-1 and V is TRBV4-3; the match to TRBD1 covers 9 bases. With 0 bases clipped from V and 9 bases from J, the junction kept 11 bases outside the gene matches. The CDR3 extends over 16 amino acids. Germline V gene lookup returns CDR1 LGHNA and CDR2 YSLEER.

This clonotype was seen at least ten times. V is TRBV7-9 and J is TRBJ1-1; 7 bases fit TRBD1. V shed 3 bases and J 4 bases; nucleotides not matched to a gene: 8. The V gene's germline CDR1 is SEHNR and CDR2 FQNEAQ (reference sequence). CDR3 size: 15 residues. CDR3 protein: CASSFNRGRGTEAFF. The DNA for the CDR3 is TGTGCCAGCAGCTTCAACAGGGGCCGGGGCACTGAAGCTTTCTTT.

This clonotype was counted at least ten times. The CDR3 DNA follows: TGTGCCATCAGTTTGGGACAGCCCTACGAGCAGTACTTC. It encodes CAISLGQPYEQYF. The chain carries TRBV10-3 and TRBJ2-7; 7 bases fit TRBD1. Germline V CDR1 and CDR2: ENHRY, SYGVKD. There are 13 residues in the CDR3. The V segment lost 5 bases and the J segment 2 bases; nucleotides outside the gene matches: 3.

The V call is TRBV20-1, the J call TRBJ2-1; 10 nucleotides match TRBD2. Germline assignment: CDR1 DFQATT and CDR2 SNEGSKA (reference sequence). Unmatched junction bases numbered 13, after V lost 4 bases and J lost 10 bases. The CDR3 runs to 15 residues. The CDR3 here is CSAKVVGLAASEQFF. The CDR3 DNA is TGCAGTGCTAAAGTCGTCGGACTAGCGGCCAGCGAGCAGTTCTTC.

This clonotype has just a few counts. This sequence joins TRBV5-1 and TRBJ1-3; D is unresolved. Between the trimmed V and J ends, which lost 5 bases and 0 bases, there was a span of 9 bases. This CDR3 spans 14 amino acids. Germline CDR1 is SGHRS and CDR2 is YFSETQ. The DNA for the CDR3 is TGCGCCAGCAGATCCGAGGTCTCTGGAAACACCATATATTTT. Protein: CASRSEVSGNTIYF.

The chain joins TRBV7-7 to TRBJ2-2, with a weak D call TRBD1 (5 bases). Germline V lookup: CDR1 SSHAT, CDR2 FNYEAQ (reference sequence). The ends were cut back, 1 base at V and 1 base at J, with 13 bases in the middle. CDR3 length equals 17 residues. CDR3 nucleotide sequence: TGTGCCAGCAGCTTAGATCCAGGGCCAGTGAACACCGGGGAGCTGTTTTTT. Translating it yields CASSLDPGPVNTGELFF.

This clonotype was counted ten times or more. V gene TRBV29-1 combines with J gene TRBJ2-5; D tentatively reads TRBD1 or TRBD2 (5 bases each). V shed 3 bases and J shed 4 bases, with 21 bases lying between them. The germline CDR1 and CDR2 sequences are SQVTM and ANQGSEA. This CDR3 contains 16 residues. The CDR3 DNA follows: TGCAGCGTTGACCGTGTGAGGGACCTGGTTGGAGAGACCCAGTACTTC. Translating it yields CSVDRVRDLVGETQYF.

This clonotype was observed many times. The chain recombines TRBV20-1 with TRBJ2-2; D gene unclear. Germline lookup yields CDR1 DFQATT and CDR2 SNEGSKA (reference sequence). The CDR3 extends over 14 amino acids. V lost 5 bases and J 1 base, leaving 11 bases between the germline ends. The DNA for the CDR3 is TGCAGTGCTCCTACTGCCCTGAACACCGGGGAGCTGTTTTTT. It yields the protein CSAPTALNTGELFF.

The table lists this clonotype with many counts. The CDR3: CASSVTGETQYF. The CDR3 DNA reads as TGTGCCAGCAGCGTTACGGGAGAGACCCAGTACTTC. The chain is built from TRBV7-2 and TRBJ2-5; D unclear. There are 12 residues in the CDR3. Trimming shortened V by 5 bases and J by 4 bases, and 8 bases separated the two germline ends. From germline, CDR1 is SGHTA and CDR2 FQGNSA.

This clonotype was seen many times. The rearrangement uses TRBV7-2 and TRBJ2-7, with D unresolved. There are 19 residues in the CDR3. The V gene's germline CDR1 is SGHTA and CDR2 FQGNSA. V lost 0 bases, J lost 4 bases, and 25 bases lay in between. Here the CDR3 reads CASSLALGANPREDYEQYF. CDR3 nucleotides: TGTGCCAGCAGCTTAGCGCTAGGAGCGAACCCAAGAGAAGATTACGAGCAGTACTTC.

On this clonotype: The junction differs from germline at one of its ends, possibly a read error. CDR3 in amino acids: CCARESDRHHSSYEQYF. CDR3 in DNA: TGCTGTGCTAGAGAGTCGGACAGACATCACAGCTCCTACGAGCAGTACTTC. The genes are TRBV20-1 and TRBJ2-7; TRBD1 might be the D (6 bases). The germline gives CDR1 DFQATT, CDR2 SNEGSKA (reference sequence). The CDR3 covers 17 residues.

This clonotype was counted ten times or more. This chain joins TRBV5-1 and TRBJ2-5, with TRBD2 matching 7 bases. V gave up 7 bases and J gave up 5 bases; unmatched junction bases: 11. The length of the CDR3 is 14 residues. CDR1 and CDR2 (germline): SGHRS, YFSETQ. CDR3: CASVPSGVWETQYF. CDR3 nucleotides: TGCGCCAGCGTCCCTAGCGGAGTGTGGGAGACCCAGTACTTC.

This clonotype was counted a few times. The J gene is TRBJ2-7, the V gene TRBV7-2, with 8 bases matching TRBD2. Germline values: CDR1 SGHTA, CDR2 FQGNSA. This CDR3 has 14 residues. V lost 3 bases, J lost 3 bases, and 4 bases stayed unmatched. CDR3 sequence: CASSFSSGIYEQYF. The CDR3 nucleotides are TGTGCCAGCAGCTTTAGTAGCGGGATCTACGAGCAGTACTTC.

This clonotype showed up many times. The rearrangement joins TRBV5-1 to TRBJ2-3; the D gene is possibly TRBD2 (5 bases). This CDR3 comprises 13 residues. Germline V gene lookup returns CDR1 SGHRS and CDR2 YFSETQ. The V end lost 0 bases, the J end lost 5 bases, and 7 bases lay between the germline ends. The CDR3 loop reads CASSLDEGDTQYF. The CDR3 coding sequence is TGCGCCAGCAGCTTGGATGAGGGAGATACGCAGTATTTT. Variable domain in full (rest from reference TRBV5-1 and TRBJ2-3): KAGVTQTPRYLIKTRGQQVTLSCSPISGHRSVSWYQQTPGQGLQFLFEYFSETQRNKGNFPGRFSGRQFSNSRSEMNVSTLELGDSALYLCASSLDEGDTQYFGPGTRLTVL.

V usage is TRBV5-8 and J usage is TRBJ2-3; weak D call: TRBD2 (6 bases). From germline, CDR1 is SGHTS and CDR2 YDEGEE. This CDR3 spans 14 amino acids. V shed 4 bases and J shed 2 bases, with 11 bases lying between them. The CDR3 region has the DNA TGTGCCAGCAGCCCGGGACTTAACACAGATACGCAGTATTTT. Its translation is CASSPGLNTDTQYF.

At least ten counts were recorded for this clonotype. This chain's CDR3 is CSARARIRTEAFF. CDR3 bases: TGCAGTGCTAGGGCCAGGATTAGAACTGAAGCTTTCTTT. This chain joins TRBV20-1 and TRBJ1-1; D not certain. This CDR3 region has 13 residues. The ends were cut back, 3 bases at V and 5 bases at J, with 13 bases in the middle. Per the germline V gene, CDR1 is DFQATT and CDR2 is SNEGSKA (reference sequence).

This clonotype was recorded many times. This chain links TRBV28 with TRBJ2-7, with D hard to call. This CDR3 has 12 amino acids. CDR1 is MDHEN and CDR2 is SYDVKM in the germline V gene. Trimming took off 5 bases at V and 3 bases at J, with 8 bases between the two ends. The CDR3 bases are TGTGCCAGCAGTCGAATCGTCTACGAGCAGTACTTC. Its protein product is CASSRIVYEQYF.

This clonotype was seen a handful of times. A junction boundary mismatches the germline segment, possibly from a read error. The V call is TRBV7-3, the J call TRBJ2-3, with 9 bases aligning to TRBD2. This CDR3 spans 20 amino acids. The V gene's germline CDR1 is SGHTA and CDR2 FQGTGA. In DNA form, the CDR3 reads TGTGCCAGCAGCCTAACCGTAGGGGCTAGCGGGAACCCTAGCACAGATACGCAGTATTTT. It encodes CASSLTVGASGNPSTDTQYF.

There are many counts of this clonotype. The CDR3 region is CASSLGPGDDSQFF. The CDR3 region has the DNA TGTGCCAGCAGCTTGGGGCCCGGGGACGACTCCCAGTTCTTC. The chain has TRBV5-6 and TRBJ2-1; D is possibly TRBD1 or TRBD2 (5 bases each). CDR1 and CDR2 from the germline V gene are SGHDT and YYEEEE. The CDR3 sequence is 14 residues long. With 0 bases removed from V and 13 bases from J, the gap between germline ends came to 17 bases.

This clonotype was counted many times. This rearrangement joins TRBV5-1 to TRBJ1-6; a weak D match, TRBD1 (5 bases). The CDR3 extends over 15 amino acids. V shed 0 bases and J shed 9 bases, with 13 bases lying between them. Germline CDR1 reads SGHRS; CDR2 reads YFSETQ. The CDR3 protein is CASSLDPGRGSPLHF. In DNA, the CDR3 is TGCGCCAGCAGCTTGGATCCGGGGCGGGGTTCACCCCTCCACTTT.

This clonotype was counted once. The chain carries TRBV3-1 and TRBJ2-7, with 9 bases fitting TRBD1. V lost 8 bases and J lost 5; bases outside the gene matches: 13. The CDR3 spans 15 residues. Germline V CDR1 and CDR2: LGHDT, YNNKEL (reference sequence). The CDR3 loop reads CASSKGTGSPDEQYF. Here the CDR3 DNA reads TGTGCCAGCTCCAAAGGGACAGGGTCCCCTGACGAGCAGTACTTC.

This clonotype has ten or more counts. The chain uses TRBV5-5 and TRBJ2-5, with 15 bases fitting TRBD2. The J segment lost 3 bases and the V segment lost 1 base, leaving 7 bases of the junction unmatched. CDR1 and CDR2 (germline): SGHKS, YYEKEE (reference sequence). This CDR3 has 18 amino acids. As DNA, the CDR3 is TGTGCCAGCAGCTTGCTAGGGACTAGCGGGGGGCTCAAAGAGACCCAGTACTTC. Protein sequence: CASSLLGTSGGLKETQYF.

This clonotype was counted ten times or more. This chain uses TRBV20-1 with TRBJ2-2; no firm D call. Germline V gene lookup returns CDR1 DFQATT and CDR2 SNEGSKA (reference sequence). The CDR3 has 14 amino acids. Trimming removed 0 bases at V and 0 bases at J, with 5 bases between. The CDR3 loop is CSARDNTNTGELFF. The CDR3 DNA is TGCAGTGCTAGAGACAACACGAACACCGGGGAGCTGTTTTTT.

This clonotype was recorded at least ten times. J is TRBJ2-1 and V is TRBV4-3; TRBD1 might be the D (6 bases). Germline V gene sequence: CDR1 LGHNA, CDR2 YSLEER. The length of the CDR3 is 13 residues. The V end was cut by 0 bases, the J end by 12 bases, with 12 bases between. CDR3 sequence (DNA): TGCGCCAGCAGCCAAGATGAAGGGGGTTGGCAGTTCTTC. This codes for CASSQDEGGWQFF.

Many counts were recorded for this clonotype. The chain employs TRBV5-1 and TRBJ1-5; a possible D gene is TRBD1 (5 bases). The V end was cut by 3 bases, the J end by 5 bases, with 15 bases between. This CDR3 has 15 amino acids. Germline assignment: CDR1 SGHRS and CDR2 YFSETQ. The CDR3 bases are TGCGCCAGCAGCTCCGCCGGTCTGGGGGATCAGCCCCAGCATTTT. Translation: CASSSAGLGDQPQHF. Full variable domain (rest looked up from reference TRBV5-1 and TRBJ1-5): KAGVTQTPRYLIKTRGQQVTLSCSPISGHRSVSWYQQTPGQGLQFLFEYFSETQRNKGNFPGRFSGRQFSNSRSEMNVSTLELGDSALYLCASSSAGLGDQPQHFGDGTRLSIL.